This T cell receptor (beta chain) originates from a study of cytomegalovirus exposure and HLA in healthy donors. Study conclusions and caveats: Sequencing likely generated an artifact that appeared as a cluster of highly shared sequence variants.

Notes on this clone: The antigen remains undetermined.

PCR involved 60 Vbeta and 13 Jbeta primers. Clones were read by immunoSEQ multiplex PCR, and TCRdb kept only the in-frame ones, dropping some. The ten top clones account for around 4.7%, within a sample of about 32,000 clones. The CDR3 is 14 amino acids. Trimming took 2 bases from V and 4 from J, leaving 8 bases between them. CDR1 and CDR2 (germline): PRHDT, FYEKMQ (reference sequence). The receptor was isolated from a female donor in good health and CMV-seronegative. The chain couples TRBV13 to TRBJ1-4, with D perhaps TRBD1 (5 bases). The sequencing sample was made of PBMCs. CDR3 bases: TGTGCCAGCAGCTTAAGGGGCCTTAATGAAAAACTGTTTTTT. Translating gives CASSLRGLNEKLFF.